Sequencing of this T cell receptor (beta chain) was carried out in a study of identical twins. This clonotype was counted only a few times. V lost 8 bases and J lost 7, with 20 bases in between. The CDR3 consists of 14 residues. CDR1 and CDR2 from the germline V gene are MGHDK and SYGVNS. From the 5' RACE reads, TCRdb called clonotypes with MiXCR, one entry per CDR3 protein. The sample holds just over 500,000 distinct CDR3 sequences, 22% seen once. A further study also used this sample, focusing on T cells expressing NK-cell markers.

The TCR sequence derives from a woman under 30 in good health. The chain combines TRBV25-1 with TRBJ1-1; D is uncertain. The sample was CD4+ T cells sorted from blood. The CDR3 DNA is TGTGCCAGCCGGAACCCGGAGACGGGTTTTGAAGCTTTCTTT. Translation gives CASRNPETGFEAFF.